This TCR beta chain was obtained from a study of graft-versus-host responses after intestinal transplantation. Study background: Multivisceral, liver-intestinal, or isolated intestinal grafts went to recipients.

Method: immunoSEQ multiplex PCR; TCRdb's copy keeps in-frame clones and lacks some. The table includes 90,000 to 150,000 clones, 85% to 95% detected once. Findings and caveats of the study: Declining HvG levels early post-transplant were linked to peak circulating GvH clone levels.

As to this clone: The antigen is not known.

The CDR3 totals 14 residues. The V gene's germline CDR1 is SGDLS and CDR2 YYNGEE. V dropped 4 bases and J dropped 2 bases, with 12 bases sitting between them. The sample here was unstimulated CD4+ T cells sorted from spleen or lymph node cells, taken before intestinal transplant. The origin of this receptor is a human donor who received an intestinal transplant. The rearrangement joins TRBV9 to TRBJ2-5, with D perhaps TRBD2 (7 bases). The chain's CDR3 is CASSRGGAQETQYF. The CDR3 region has the DNA TGTGCCAGCAGCCGAGGGGGGGCGCAAGAGACCCAGTACTTC.